This TCR beta chain was identified during a study of cytomegalovirus exposure and HLA in healthy donors. Regarding the study as a whole: Earlier results showed most TCR beta V segments being productive about 90% or about 30% of the time. Most CMV-associated TCR beta chains appeared HLA-restricted in a later analysis.

The CDR3 has 15 amino acids. The trim removed 4 bases at V and 7 bases at J, leaving 7 bases unmatched. The germline CDR1 and CDR2 sequences are SGHRS and YFSETQ. Amplification used 60 Vbeta primers and 13 Jbeta primers. Repertoires were generated with immunoSEQ multiplex PCR, while TCRdb's copy carries only in-frame clones and drops some. The sample carries about 140,000 clones, around 82% recorded once. This clone was detected once. Its target is unknown. The chain couples TRBV5-1 to TRBJ2-1, with 11 positions matching TRBD1. Specimen: PBMCs. This clonotype was obtained from a man between 50 and 59 years old in good health and CMV-seronegative. The CDR3 coding sequence is TGCGCCAGCAGCCCGGGACAGGGGGTTTTGAATGAGCAGTTCTTC. Encoded protein: CASSPGQGVLNEQFF.